This T cell receptor (beta chain) was captured by sequencing in a study of blood T cells in healthy people across ages. Study as a whole: Capture via template switching afforded approximately one barcoded beta molecule per two T cells. Study-level results: Comparison with aged donors showed that long-lived donors had more naive CD4+ cells and higher diversity.

The CDR3 runs 15 residues. Per the germline V gene, CDR1 is SGHTA and CDR2 is FQGNSA. Details on this clonotype: What it binds is unknown. The junction does not match germline at one end; this may be a read error.

With a J-beta primer mix and a sample-barcoded 5' primer, a second PCR ran 7 to 11 cycles. Via MiXCR, TCRdb re-called the 5' RACE reads, giving one row per CDR3 protein. There are a few hundred thousand distinct CDR3 sequences in the sample; 50% to 60% occur only once, and over 40% lies in the top ten. The sample taken for sequencing was blood. The chain uses TRBV7-2 and TRBJ2-1; 7 nucleotides align to TRBD1. The clonotype comes from a man in his fifties or sixties in good health. The CDR3 is CASGLKRGLGNEQFF. The CDR3 nucleotides read TGTGCCAGCGGCTTGAAAAGGGGGCTGGGCAATGAGCAGTTCTTC.